This entry concerns a single T cell receptor (beta chain). This clone was counted a single time. The target of this receptor is not known. Base qualities are not recorded, but no much larger clone differs from it by a single base. The immunoSEQ Assay, a bias-controlled multiplex PCR, was used to amplify TCRbeta CDR3 regions from genomic DNA. Regarding the original processing steps: The number of nucleated cells in each sample was estimated by amplification of reference gene primers within the assay. To quantify the absolute abundance of each unique TCRbeta CDR3 rearrangement, sequence reads were collapsed and filtered. For each sample, productive Simpson clonality was calculated as the square root of Simpson's diversity index over productive rearrangements. In TCRdb, the immuneACCESS table is reduced to in-frame sequences with V and J assigned. These tables do not hold every clone; where another copy was compared, an unresolved V gene accounts for under half, and the others remain unexplained. The DNA gave D and trimming, while V, J and clone size come from that table. The sample has around 370,000 clones on record, roughly 86% of them singletons. About 7% of the sample is held by the ten biggest clonotypes.

Trimming removed 6 bases from V and 4 bases from J, leaving 15 bases between the germline ends. The CDR3 covers 14 residues, taking in both the cysteine and the phenylalanine. Only the CDR3 region is kept as DNA, spanning 42 bases read in frame from base 1. In the germline V gene (reference sequence), CDR1 corresponds to MNHNY and CDR2 to SVGAGI. This entry is derived from a study of blood T cell repertoires in COVID-19 (dated by TCRdb to the early 2020s). Concerning the study at large: Collaborator samples came from the United States, Italy and Spain and covered acute and convalescent phases of COVID-19. The repertoires were released in a freely available public database meant as a resource for research on the immune response to SARS-CoV-2. Nearly every sample came with metadata listing a de-identified subject ID, COVID-19 status, age in years and sex. Samples came from the ongoing ImmuneRACE study (first 160 participants) plus 1,254 subjects from 6 global collaborators. HLA class I and class II types, where available, came from metadata supplied by the sample provider rather than from assay-based typing. Deeply sampled blood TCRbeta repertoires from subjects exposed to, actively infected with, or recovered from COVID-19 were included in the dataset. The prospective study material was composed of cDNA or gDNA derived from T cells, B-cell-depleted T cells, or PBMCs. General conclusions and limits of the study: The quantity of clinical and demographic metadata differed by source and by participant and was supplied without curation.

In Seattle, one collaborating source enrolled patients while the infection was active and tracked those patients longitudinally over the course of disease. Whole blood was collected in K2EDTA tubes by collaborating institutions according to the institutions' own protocols. For TCRbeta analysis, collaborators shipped samples as frozen whole blood, isolated PBMCs, or DNA extracted from either of those sample types. The chain couples TRBV6-6 to TRBJ1-1; the D segment could be TRBD1, given 5 matching bases. Sequenced input: peripheral blood. This TCR derives from a woman in her seventies with COVID-19, enrolled during active disease. The nucleotides are TGTGCCAGCAGCCGGGGGGAGGCGGGCACTGAAGCTTTCTTT. This translates into CASSRGEAGTEAFF.